Shown below are 15 T cell receptor beta chains from a single sample sequenced in a study of blood T cells in healthy people across ages. Using a J-beta primer mix together with a sample-barcoded 5' primer, a second PCR was run for 7 to 11 cycles. TCRdb re-called the 5' RACE reads through MiXCR, storing one row per CDR3 protein. The sample has about 1.5 million distinct CDR3 sequences, about 42% seen once. Sequenced sample: blood. Receptors were obtained from a woman aged 18-29 years in good health.

This clonotype came up once. This rearrangement joins TRBV7-9 to TRBJ1-5, with D possibly being TRBD1 (6 bases). With 1 base removed from V and 4 bases from J, the gap between germline ends came to 20 bases. The CDR3 contains 18 residues. Germline V CDR1 and CDR2: SEHNR, FQNEAQ (reference sequence). Here the CDR3 DNA reads TGTGCCAGCAGCTTAGGGCCATTGACAGGAGGTAGGAATCAGCCCCAGCATTTT. Translated: CASSLGPLTGGRNQPQHF.

In its sample, this clonotype was seen once. At one of its ends the junction is not consistent with the germline gene, which may arise from a read error. CDR3 sequence reads: CAGSLSRFVETQYF. CDR3 nucleotide sequence: TGTGCCGGCAGCTTGAGTCGCTTTGTGGAGACCCAGTACTTC. The chain joins TRBV11-2 to TRBJ2-7; D remains ambiguous. The tail of the sequence fits TRBJ2-5 better, so the J call may be wrong. There are 14 residues in the CDR3. Germline V gives CDR1 SGHAT, CDR2 FQNNGV.

This clonotype has more than one count but fewer than ten. The chain is built from TRBV7-9 and TRBJ2-7; D is unresolved. The CDR3 spans 14 residues. With 5 bases removed from V and 2 bases from J, the gap between germline ends came to 13 bases. The germline gives CDR1 SEHNR, CDR2 FQNEAQ (reference sequence). The CDR3 protein is CASSNPYTPYEQYF. DNA for the CDR3: TGTGCCAGCAGCAACCCGTACACCCCCTACGAGCAGTACTTC.

With respect to this clonotype: Its ends do not fully match the called genes, so a read error is possible. The chain joins TRBV18 to TRBJ2-1, with unresolved D. The CDR3 covers 14 residues. Germline V gene data show CDR1 as KGHSH and CDR2 as LQKENI. CDR3 residues: CASSPAGLGAEQFF. The DNA for the CDR3 is TGCGCCAGCTCACCAGCTGGTCTTGGCGCGGAGCAGTTCTTC.

This clonotype occurred a few times. This chain joins TRBV29-1 and TRBJ2-1; weak D call: TRBD2 (6 bases). The CDR3 runs 14 residues. Germline CDR1 reads SQVTM; CDR2 reads ANQGSEA. Trimming pared 6 bases from V and 2 bases from J, leaving 14 bases between. CDR3 DNA: TGCAGCGTGCTGGGGGGAGAAGCCTACAATGAGCAGTTCTTC. Its protein product is CSVLGGEAYNEQFF.

In this sample, this clonotype turned up a few times. This chain uses TRBV7-8 with TRBJ2-7; D is perhaps TRBD2 (6 bases). V dropped 4 bases and J dropped 4 bases, with 14 bases sitting between them. Germline CDR1 is SGHVS and CDR2 is FQNEAQ. This CDR3 has 14 residues. CDR3 region: CASSSRTTFYEQYF. As DNA, the CDR3 is TGTGCCAGCAGCTCCCGGACTACCTTTTACGAGCAGTACTTC.

The table lists this clonotype with a few counts. V gene TRBV5-6 combines with J gene TRBJ2-1, with a possible D match to TRBD2 (5 bases). The CDR3 spans 14 residues. The ends were cut back, 4 bases at V and 4 bases at J, with 12 bases in the middle. Germline CDR1 SGHDT, CDR2 YYEEEE. This chain's CDR3 is CASSPVLAYNEQFF. CDR3 coding DNA: TGTGCCAGCAGCCCGGTGCTAGCTTACAATGAGCAGTTCTTC.

This clonotype was observed a handful of times. This sequence joins TRBV6-2 or TRBV6-3 and TRBJ2-1, with no clear D. This CDR3 spans 16 amino acids. Deletions cut 6 bases from V and 6 bases from J, with 21 bases between. Germline assignment: CDR1 MNHEY and CDR2 SVGEGT. In nucleotides, the CDR3 is TGTGCCAGCAGGGGCATCCGCGGCCCCTCGGGCAATGAGCAGTTCTTC. Translated: CASRGIRGPSGNEQFF.

This clonotype was picked up a small number of times. The chain couples TRBV4-3 to TRBJ2-7, with 8 positions matching TRBD2. Germline loops: CDR1 LGHNA, CDR2 YSLEER. V lost 3 bases, J lost 0 bases, and 4 bases stayed unmatched. CDR3 length: 15 amino acids. This CDR3 is CASSQETSDSYEQYF. The CDR3 DNA sequence: TGCGCCAGCAGCCAGGAGACTAGCGACTCCTACGAGCAGTACTTC.

Notes on this clonotype: A much bigger clone sits one base away, suggesting this may be a read error. This chain links TRBV20-1 with TRBJ2-5, with TRBD2 matching over 7 bases. From germline, CDR1 is DFQATT and CDR2 SNEGSKA (reference sequence). This CDR3 spans 16 amino acids. The CDR3 DNA follows: TGCAGTGCTGGGGCGAGCAATAGCGGGCCTCAAGGGACCCAGTACTTC. Translation: CSAGASNSGPQGTQYF.

This clonotype was seen only a few times. The chain carries TRBV15 and TRBJ2-2; D is undetermined. CDR1 LNHNV and CDR2 YYDKDF come from the germline V gene (reference sequence). The CDR3 totals 13 residues. V was clipped by 4 bases and J by 4 bases, with 7 bases between them. This chain's CDR3 is CATSIDLTGELFF. CDR3 DNA sequence: TGTGCCACCAGCATTGACCTCACCGGGGAGCTGTTTTTT.

This sequence joins TRBV20-1 and TRBJ2-2; the D gene is possibly TRBD2 (6 bases). The CDR3 has 14 residues. The germline V gene encodes CDR1 DFQATT and CDR2 SNEGSKA (reference sequence). With 6 bases removed from V and 3 bases from J, the gap between germline ends came to 14 bases. DNA of the CDR3: TGCAGTGCAAGCCGGGACTTGGACACCGGGGAGCTGTTTTTT. It codes for CSASRDLDTGELFF.

This clonotype was seen a handful of times. The chain combines TRBV20-1 with TRBJ2-2, with TRBD2 as a possible D gene (6 bases). The CDR3 loop spans 16 amino acids. Trimming removed 4 bases from V and 3 bases from J, with 18 bases in between. The V gene's germline CDR1 is DFQATT and CDR2 SNEGSKA (reference sequence). The CDR3, as DNA: TGCAGTGCTACTCGACTAGAACGGGTCTACACCGGGGAGCTGTTTTTT. Translating it yields CSATRLERVYTGELFF.

The chain couples TRBV20-1 to TRBJ2-1, with 10 positions matching TRBD1. Losses at the gene ends were 5 bases for V and 1 base for J; bases not matched to a gene: 11. The CDR3 spans 17 residues. Germline loops: CDR1 DFQATT, CDR2 SNEGSKA (reference sequence). CDR3 DNA sequence: TGCAGTGCTGCGACAGGGGGCGGCGGGAGTTCCTACAATGAGCAGTTCTTC. Residues: CSAATGGGGSSYNEQFF.

The CDR3 bases are TGCGCCAGCAGCTTGGGGGTCGGCGGGGGGGCCTACGAGCAGTACTTC. It codes for CASSLGVGGGAYEQYF. V usage is TRBV5-1 and J usage is TRBJ2-7, with 9 bases that match TRBD2. Germline assignment: CDR1 SGHRS and CDR2 YFSETQ. CDR3 length equals 16 residues. V shed 0 bases and J 2 bases; nucleotides not matched to a gene: 6.